The TCR beta chain described here comes from a study of CD8 T cells in ankylosing spondylitis. The CDR3 runs to 18 residues. CDR1 is MNHEY, CDR2 SMNVEV, per germline (reference sequence). The trim removed 5 bases at V and 9 bases at J, leaving 20 bases unmatched. Study results and limitations: In ankylosing spondylitis blood, a motif of about 8 highly homologous TCR beta variants appeared characteristic.

In this sample, this clonotype turned up many times. Its target is unknown. Researchers built TCR beta libraries using quantitative 5'-RACE with molecular barcodes. Using its own MiXCR run on the 5' RACE reads, TCRdb lists one record per CDR3 protein. Among 150,000 to 200,000 distinct CDR3 sequences listed, 10% to 15% were seen once. The chain recombines TRBV27 with TRBJ2-1; 9 bases align to TRBD1. The clonotype comes from a female donor with ankylosing spondylitis or in good health (not recorded which). Sequencing was carried out using blood, either unsorted or a sorted T cell fraction (not recorded which). CDR3 region: CASSTGQGTGRGAGEQFF. Here the CDR3 DNA reads TGTGCCAGCAGTACCGGACAGGGGACTGGACGCGGGGCTGGTGAGCAGTTCTTC.